This T cell receptor beta chain was recorded in a study of T cell clonotyping in hematopoietic cell transplantation. Findings of the study overall: Recipient TCR diversity dropped after transplant; expanded clonotypes rose from day 30 to 180. Graft donor and pretransplant recipient Inverse Simpson Index values predicted broader posttransplant TCR diversity.

Produced via immunoSEQ multiplex PCR; TCRdb's table is partial and in-frame only. The repertoire holds 9,000 to 13,000 clones, 75% to 85% seen once, with roughly 7.9% in the top ten. CDR1 is LNHDA and CDR2 is SQIVND in the germline V gene (reference sequence). Trimming stripped 1 base from V and 6 bases from J, with 1 base between. This CDR3 region has 11 residues. This clone has more than one count but fewer than ten. The target antigen is unknown. Sequencing used PBMCs, obtained 30 days after allogeneic stem cell transplant. This receptor was obtained from a female patient between 40 and 55 years old who had an allogeneic stem cell transplant from a related donor, so T cells may come from the graft donor. Some clones in this sample may be carry-over from other donors' samples. This chain links TRBV19 with TRBJ1-5, with D uncertain. DNA for the CDR3: TGTGCCAGTAGTATAGGTCAGCCCCAGCATTTT. The encoded protein is CASSIGQPQHF. Combining the CDR3 with reference TRBV19 and TRBJ1-5 gives the whole variable domain DGGITQSPKYLFRKEGQNVTLSCEQNLNHDAMYWYRQDPGQGLRLIYYSQIVNDFQKGDIAEGYSVSREKKESFPLTVTSAQKNPTAFYLCASSIGQPQHFGDGTRLSIL.